The source of this T cell receptor beta chain is a study of T cell repertoires in cytomegalovirus infection. The overall study: The public TCR beta signatures pointed to both CMV infection and matching HLA type.

TCRdb recomputed calls from the reads with MiXCR, one row per CDR3 protein. The top ten clones hold around half of a sample with some 270,000 distinct CDR3 sequences, 15% to 20% of them seen once. Germline CDR1 reads SQVTM; CDR2 reads ANQGSEA. The CDR3 covers 15 residues. Trimming cost V 7 bases and J 4 bases; bases outside gene matches: 8. Regarding the study as a whole: Carriage of CMV together with the relevant HLA was identifiable through cumulative public TCR beta family frequency. Clonotype analysis showed dominance of the ex vivo response by HLA-C-restricted CMV-specific TCR beta clonotypes.

Notes on this clonotype: The antigen remains unidentified.

The V gene is TRBV29-1, the J gene TRBJ2-1; 12 bases fit TRBD2. Sequencing was carried out using CD8+ T cells from PBMCs. This TCR came from a human donor in good health (CMV status not recorded). Some clones in this sample may be carry-over from other donors' samples. The CDR3 reads CSAETSGGLYNEQFF. In nucleotides, the CDR3 is TGCAGCGCCGAGACTAGCGGGGGACTTTACAATGAGCAGTTCTTC.